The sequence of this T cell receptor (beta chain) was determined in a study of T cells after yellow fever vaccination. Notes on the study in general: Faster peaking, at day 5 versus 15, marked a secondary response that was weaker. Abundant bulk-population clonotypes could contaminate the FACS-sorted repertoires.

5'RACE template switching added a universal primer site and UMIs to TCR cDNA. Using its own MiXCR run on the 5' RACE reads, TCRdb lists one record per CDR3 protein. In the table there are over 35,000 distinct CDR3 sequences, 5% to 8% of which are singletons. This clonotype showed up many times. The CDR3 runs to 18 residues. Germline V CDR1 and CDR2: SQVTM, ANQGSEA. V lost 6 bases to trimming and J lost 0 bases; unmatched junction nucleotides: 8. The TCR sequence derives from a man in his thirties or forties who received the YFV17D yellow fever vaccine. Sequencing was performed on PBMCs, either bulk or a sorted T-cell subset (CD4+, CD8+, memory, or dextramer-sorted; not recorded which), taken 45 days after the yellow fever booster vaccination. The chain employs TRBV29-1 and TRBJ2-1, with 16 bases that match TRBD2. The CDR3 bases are TGCAGCGTAGTGGGACTAGCGGGAGGGAAGAGCTCCTACAATGAGCAGTTCTTC. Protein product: CSVVGLAGGKSSYNEQFF.